These 30 T cell receptor beta chains were sequenced from one sample in a study of shared clonotypes between healthy human individuals. CD45RO-negative cells were positively selected for CCR7, leaving out terminally differentiated effector memory CD45RA+ cells. Libraries were prepared by immunoSEQ multiplex PCR; TCRdb keeps only in-frame clonotypes and omits some of them. The sample lists about 1,800,000 clones, around 96% seen once, with 1.2% in the top ten. The sample was naive CD8+ T cells sorted from blood. The receptor source for this set is a man aged 18 to 30 in good health.

This clone appeared once. The chain has TRBV27 and TRBJ2-3, with D perhaps given as TRBD1 or TRBD2 (7 bases each). V dropped 3 bases and J dropped 4 bases, with 14 bases sitting between them. The V gene's germline CDR1 is MNHEY and CDR2 SMNVEV (reference sequence). CDR3 size: 15 residues. Here the CDR3 reads CASSFRGGPPDTQYF. Here the CDR3 DNA reads TGTGCCAGCAGTTTCAGGGGGGGGCCTCCAGATACGCAGTATTTT.

A remark on this clone: The same CDR3 arises from other DNA sequences in this sample as well. V gene TRBV4-1 combines with J gene TRBJ2-7, with 10 nucleotides matching TRBD1. Germline V lookup: CDR1 MGHRA, CDR2 YSYEKL. This CDR3 region has 15 residues. V lost 3 bases and J lost 2; bases outside the gene matches: 4. CDR3 protein: CASSHPGQGTYEQYF. Written as DNA, the CDR3 is TGCGCCAGCAGCCACCCGGGACAGGGGACCTACGAGCAGTACTTC.

The chain employs TRBV27 and TRBJ1-1; perhaps TRBD1 as D (5 bases). Germline lookup yields CDR1 MNHEY and CDR2 SMNVEV (reference sequence). This CDR3 comprises 15 residues. The V end was cut by 6 bases, the J end by 2 bases, with 16 bases between. The CDR3 here is CASSPLRGLNTEAFF. The DNA of the CDR3 is TGTGCCAGCAGCCCTCTCCGGGGCCTCAACACTGAAGCTTTCTTT.

The CDR3 region has the DNA TGTGCCAGCAGCGTACTGCCCCTAGCGGGGAGCTACAATGAGCAGTTCTTC. Residues: CASSVLPLAGSYNEQFF. The V and J genes are TRBV9 and TRBJ2-1; TRBD2 aligns across 9 bases. Germline assignment: CDR1 SGDLS and CDR2 YYNGEE. This CDR3 region has 17 residues. V lost 1 base, J lost 3 bases, and 8 bases stayed unmatched. The full variable domain, its missing parts supplied by reference TRBV9 and TRBJ2-1, is DSGVTQTPKHLITATGQRVTLRCSPRSGDLSVYWYQQSLDQGLQFLIQYYNGEERAKGNILERFSAQQFPDLHSELNLSSLELGDSALYFCASSVLPLAGSYNEQFFGPGTRLTVL.

The V call is TRBV27, the J call TRBJ1-6; TRBD1 aligns across 8 bases. With V trimmed by 5 bases and J by 9 bases, 6 bases remained unmatched. The CDR3 has 14 residues. Germline V gives CDR1 MNHEY, CDR2 SMNVEV (reference sequence). CDR3: CASSAGQGVSPLHF. The CDR3 DNA reads TGTGCCAGCAGTGCCGGACAGGGAGTTTCACCCCTCCACTTT.

The chain joins TRBV27 to TRBJ2-7; D remains unclear. The germline V gene encodes CDR1 MNHEY and CDR2 SMNVEV (reference sequence). CDR3 size: 15 residues. The V and J ends lost 3 bases and 0 bases respectively, with 12 bases between them. The chain's CDR3 is CASSFSTPSSYEQYF. CDR3 DNA: TGTGCCAGCAGTTTCTCGACCCCTAGCTCCTACGAGCAGTACTTC.

The chain carries TRBV7-2 and TRBJ2-5; D might be TRBD2 (6 bases). This CDR3 has 15 amino acids. Trimming took 5 bases from V and 2 from J, leaving 15 bases between them. Germline-derived CDR1 and CDR2 are SGHTA and FQGNSA. The DNA for the CDR3 is TGTGCCAGCAGCGACGCCGGGACTTCACAAGAGACCCAGTACTTC. Translation: CASSDAGTSQETQYF.

The DNA for the CDR3 is TGTGCCAGCAGGGACAGGGGGAGCAATCAGCCCCAGCATTTT. This translates into CASRDRGSNQPQHF. The chain links TRBV2 to TRBJ1-5, with 10 bases identical to TRBD1. V was pared by 6 bases and J by 1 base, with 0 bases of the junction left unmatched. Germline-derived CDR1 and CDR2 are SNHLY and FYNNEI. The CDR3 sequence is 14 residues long.

About this clone itself: The same CDR3 arises from other DNA sequences in this sample as well. CDR3 sequence reads: CASSEVGGSYEQYF. CDR3 sequence (DNA): TGTGCCAGCAGTGAAGTTGGCGGATCCTACGAGCAGTACTTC. The chain carries TRBV6-1 and TRBJ2-7; no clear D. This CDR3 contains 14 residues. Between the trimmed V and J ends, which lost 1 base and 1 base, there was a span of 8 bases. Germline values: CDR1 MNHNS, CDR2 SASEGT.

This chain joins TRBV2 and TRBJ2-7, with a weak D call TRBD2 (5 bases). The V end was cut by 3 bases, the J end by 2 bases, with 17 bases between. The CDR3 consists of 16 residues. From germline, CDR1 is SNHLY and CDR2 FYNNEI. As DNA, the CDR3 is TGTGCCAGCAGTGATAAGGGAGACGGTCTAACCTACGAGCAGTACTTC. Its translation is CASSDKGDGLTYEQYF.

About this clone: The sample holds other DNA sequences that translate to the same CDR3. The rearrangement links TRBV6-5 to TRBJ2-1, with 7 bases matching TRBD1. The J segment lost 1 base and the V segment lost 0 bases, leaving 3 bases of the junction unmatched. Germline-derived CDR1 and CDR2 are MNHEY and SVGAGI. This CDR3 is built from 16 residues. CDR3 nucleotides: TGTGCCAGCAGTTACTCGAACAGGGGTTCCTACAATGAGCAGTTCTTC. Translating it yields CASSYSNRGSYNEQFF.

The rearrangement uses TRBV5-8 and TRBJ2-2; 7 bases align to TRBD2. This CDR3 has 16 amino acids. Trimming cost V 0 bases and J 3 bases; bases outside gene matches: 5. Per germline, CDR1 SGHTS and CDR2 YDEGEE. CDR3 protein: CASSLGSSGYTGELFF. The CDR3 DNA reads as TGTGCCAGCAGCTTGGGGTCTAGCGGCTACACCGGGGAGCTGTTTTTT.

The chain is built from TRBV9 and TRBJ2-7; the D is unclear. V lost 3 bases and J lost 2, with 6 bases in between. Germline values: CDR1 SGDLS, CDR2 YYNGEE. The CDR3 contains 12 residues. CDR3 DNA: TGTGCCAGCAGCGGTAGAACCTACGAGCAGTACTTC. Its protein is CASSGRTYEQYF.

This clone was detected once. The chain recombines TRBV7-6 with TRBJ2-2; tentative D call: TRBD1 (5 bases). Trimming left V 6 bases short and J 4 bases short, with 15 bases between. The V gene's germline CDR1 is SGHVS and CDR2 FNYEAQ. The CDR3 runs 15 residues. As DNA, the CDR3 is TGTGCCAGCAGTCTTAGGGGATCGATCACCGGGGAGCTGTTTTTT. It codes for CASSLRGSITGELFF. The variable domain in full, with the rest retrieved from reference TRBV7-6 and TRBJ2-2, is GAGVSQSPRYKVTKRGQDVALRCDPISGHVSLYWYRQALGQGPEFLTYFNYEAQQDKSGLPNDRFSAERPEGSISTLTIQRTEQRDSAMYRCASSLRGSITGELFFGEGSRLTVL.

This rearrangement joins TRBV7-9 to TRBJ1-2; 7 bases are a match to TRBD1. The CDR3 runs 12 residues. V dropped 4 bases and J dropped 7; count of bases not matched to a gene: 3. Looked up from germline, CDR1 is SEHNR and CDR2 is FQNEAQ (reference sequence). The CDR3 DNA reads as TGTGCCAGCAGCTACACAGGGGTTGGCTACACCTTC. Translation: CASSYTGVGYTF. The whole variable domain, filled in from reference TRBV7-9 and TRBJ1-2, reads DTGVSQNPRHKITKRGQNVTFRCDPISEHNRLYWYRQTLGQGPEFLTYFQNEAQLEKSRLLSDRFSAERPKGSFSTLEIQRTEQGDSAMYLCASSYTGVGYTFGSGTRLTVV.

The chain employs TRBV9 and TRBJ2-4, with no clear D. The CDR3 covers 14 residues. The germline CDR1 and CDR2 sequences are SGDLS and YYNGEE. Trimming took 1 base from V and 8 from J, leaving 13 bases between them. The CDR3 nucleotides are TGTGCCAGCAGCGTATCCGGATATTTCGACATTCAGTACTTC. It specifies CASSVSGYFDIQYF.

This clone appeared a single time. This rearrangement joins TRBV5-6 to TRBJ1-4; the D gene is possibly TRBD1 (5 bases). Germline lookup yields CDR1 SGHDT and CDR2 YYEEEE. CDR3 length equals 13 residues. The germline V and J ends were trimmed by 2 bases and 8 bases, with 10 bases remaining between them. The CDR3 bases are TGTGCCAGCAGCTTCCTTGGGGGGGAAAAACTGTTTTTT. It is translated as CASSFLGGEKLFF.

The chain carries TRBV6-1 and TRBJ2-2; D remains ambiguous. The germline V gene encodes CDR1 MNHNS and CDR2 SASEGT. With 8 bases removed from V and 3 bases from J, the gap between germline ends came to 7 bases. The CDR3 is 12 amino acids. CDR3 coding DNA: TGTGCCAGCCTCCAGGACACCGGGGAGCTGTTTTTT. Encoded protein: CASLQDTGELFF.

The chain couples TRBV7-9 to TRBJ1-4; D call uncertain. The CDR3 loop spans 13 amino acids. From germline, CDR1 is SEHNR and CDR2 FQNEAQ (reference sequence). V lost 2 bases to trimming and J lost 7 bases, with 8 bases between them. CDR3 amino acids: CASSLLLGEKLFF. CDR3 bases: TGTGCCAGCAGCTTACTCCTGGGTGAAAAACTGTTTTTT.

This rearrangement joins TRBV4-3 to TRBJ2-7; the match to TRBD2 covers 11 bases. This CDR3 is built from 16 residues. Germline-derived CDR1 and CDR2 are LGHNA and YSLEER. Germline trimming cut 1 base from V and 4 bases from J; bases unmatched to any gene: 6. CDR3 protein: CASSQVWLAGGYEQYF. CDR3 coding DNA: TGCGCCAGCAGCCAAGTATGGTTAGCGGGAGGGTACGAGCAGTACTTC.

This clone was seen a handful of times. The rearrangement uses TRBV27 and TRBJ1-3; D ambiguous. Germline V gene data show CDR1 as MNHEY and CDR2 as SMNVEV (reference sequence). Trimming took 6 bases from V and 0 from J, leaving 27 bases between them. The CDR3 has 20 residues. Written as DNA, the CDR3 is TGTGCCAGCAGACTCCCCCCCGGGGAAACTTTCTGGTACTCTGGAAACACCATATATTTT. Translating gives CASRLPPGETFWYSGNTIYF.

J is TRBJ2-7 and V is TRBV7-8; D might be TRBD1 (5 bases). The CDR3 spans 16 residues. Germline V gene sequence: CDR1 SGHVS, CDR2 FQNEAQ. Between the trimmed V and J ends, which lost 0 bases and 1 base, there was a span of 13 bases. For the CDR3, the DNA is TGTGCCAGCAGCTTAGCGACGACAGTTTTTTCCTACGAGCAGTACTTC. Translation gives CASSLATTVFSYEQYF.

This rearrangement joins TRBV18 to TRBJ2-7, with 11 bases identical to TRBD2. V lost 4 bases, J lost 4 bases, and 6 bases stayed unmatched. The CDR3 covers 15 residues. CDR1 is KGHSH and CDR2 is LQKENI in the germline V gene. The CDR3 protein is CASSRTSGSEYEQYF. The CDR3 DNA is TGTGCCAGCTCACGAACTAGCGGGAGTGAATACGAGCAGTACTTC.

The chain uses TRBV7-9 and TRBJ2-7, with D hard to call. V lost 1 base, J lost 6 bases, and 10 bases lay in between. The CDR3 length is 13 residues. In germline, CDR1 is SEHNR, CDR2 FQNEAQ (reference sequence). This CDR3 reads CASSLGAASEQYF. Here the CDR3 DNA reads TGTGCCAGCAGCTTAGGTGCGGCGAGCGAGCAGTACTTC.

J is TRBJ2-3 and V is TRBV10-2, with 7 bases lining up with TRBD2. The V segment lost 6 bases and the J segment 1 base; nucleotides outside the gene matches: 1. The CDR3 sequence is 13 residues long. Germline CDR1 is WSHSY and CDR2 is SAAADI. The CDR3 coding sequence is TGCGCCAGCAGCACTAGCGGCACAGATACGCAGTATTTT. It translates to CASSTSGTDTQYF.

CDR3 sequence reads: CASAGGVYTGELFF. For the CDR3, the DNA is TGTGCCAGCGCCGGAGGGGTCTACACCGGGGAGCTGTTTTTT. The J gene is TRBJ2-2, the V gene TRBV6-6; tentative D call: TRBD2 (6 bases). CDR3 length: 14 residues. V was trimmed by 8 bases and J by 3 bases, leaving 13 bases between them. Germline values: CDR1 MNHNY, CDR2 SVGAGI (reference sequence).

This clone was detected only once. The chain uses TRBV6-1 and TRBJ2-7; no definite D call. This CDR3 comprises 16 residues. Trimming shortened V by 3 bases and J by 0 bases, and 15 bases separated the two germline ends. From germline, CDR1 is MNHNS and CDR2 SASEGT. CDR3 in amino acids: CASSDLEESNSYEQYF. The CDR3 nucleotides read TGTGCCAGCAGTGATCTTGAGGAGAGCAACTCCTACGAGCAGTACTTC.

The rearrangement uses TRBV5-1 and TRBJ2-7, with D unclear. The germline V and J ends were trimmed by 0 bases and 2 bases, with 9 bases remaining between them. The CDR3 length is 14 residues. Germline V gene lookup returns CDR1 SGHRS and CDR2 YFSETQ. CDR3 sequence: CASSLGVAAYEQYF. Written as DNA, the CDR3 is TGCGCCAGCAGCTTGGGGGTGGCCGCCTACGAGCAGTACTTC.

This chain uses TRBV27 with TRBJ1-2; 12 nucleotides match TRBD1. Per the germline V gene, CDR1 is MNHEY and CDR2 is SMNVEV (reference sequence). The CDR3 sequence is 15 residues long. The V gene end was trimmed by 5 bases and the J gene end by 7 bases; junction bases not matched to a gene: 8. The DNA for the CDR3 is TGTGCCAGCAGTCCTGGGACAGGGGGCTCCTTTGGCTACACCTTC. This codes for CASSPGTGGSFGYTF.

The chain joins TRBV7-9 to TRBJ1-1, with TRBD1 as a possible D gene (6 bases). The ends were cut back, 3 bases at V and 8 bases at J, with 16 bases in the middle. Germline V gives CDR1 SEHNR, CDR2 FQNEAQ (reference sequence). There are 14 residues in the CDR3. CDR3 loop: CASSFSGAGSEAFF. The CDR3 nucleotides read TGTGCCAGCAGCTTCTCGGGGGCGGGTTCGGAAGCTTTCTTT.